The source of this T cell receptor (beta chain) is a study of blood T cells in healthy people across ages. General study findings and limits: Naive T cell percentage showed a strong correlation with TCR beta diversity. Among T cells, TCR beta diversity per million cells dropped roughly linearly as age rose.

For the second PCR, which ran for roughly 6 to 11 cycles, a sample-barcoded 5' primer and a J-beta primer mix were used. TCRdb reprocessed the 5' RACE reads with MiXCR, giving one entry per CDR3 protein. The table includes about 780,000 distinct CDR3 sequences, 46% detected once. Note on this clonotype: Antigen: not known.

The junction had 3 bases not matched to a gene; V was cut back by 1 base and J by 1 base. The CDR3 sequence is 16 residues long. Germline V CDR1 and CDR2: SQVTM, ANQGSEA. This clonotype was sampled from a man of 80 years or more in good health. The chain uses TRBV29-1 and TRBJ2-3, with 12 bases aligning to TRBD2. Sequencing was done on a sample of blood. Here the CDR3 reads CSVEALAGGGTDTQYF. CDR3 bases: TGCAGCGTTGAAGCTCTAGCGGGAGGGGGCACAGATACGCAGTATTTT.